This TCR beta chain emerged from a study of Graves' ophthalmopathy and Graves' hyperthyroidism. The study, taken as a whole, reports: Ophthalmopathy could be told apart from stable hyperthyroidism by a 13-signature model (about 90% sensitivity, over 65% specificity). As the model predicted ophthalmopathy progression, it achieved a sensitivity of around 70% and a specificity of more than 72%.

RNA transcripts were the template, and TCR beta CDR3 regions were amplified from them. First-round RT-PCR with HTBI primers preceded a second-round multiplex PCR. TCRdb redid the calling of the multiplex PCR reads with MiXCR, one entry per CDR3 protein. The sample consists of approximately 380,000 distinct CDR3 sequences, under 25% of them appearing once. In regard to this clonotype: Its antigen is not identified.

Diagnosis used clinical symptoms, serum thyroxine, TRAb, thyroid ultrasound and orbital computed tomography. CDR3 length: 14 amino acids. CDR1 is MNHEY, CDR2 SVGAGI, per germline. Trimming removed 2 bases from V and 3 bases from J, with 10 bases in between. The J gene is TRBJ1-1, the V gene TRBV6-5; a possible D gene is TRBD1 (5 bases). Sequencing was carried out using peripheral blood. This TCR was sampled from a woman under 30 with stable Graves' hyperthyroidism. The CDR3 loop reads CASSYGARDTEAFF. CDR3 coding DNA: TGTGCCAGCAGTTACGGGGCCAGGGACACTGAAGCTTTCTTT.